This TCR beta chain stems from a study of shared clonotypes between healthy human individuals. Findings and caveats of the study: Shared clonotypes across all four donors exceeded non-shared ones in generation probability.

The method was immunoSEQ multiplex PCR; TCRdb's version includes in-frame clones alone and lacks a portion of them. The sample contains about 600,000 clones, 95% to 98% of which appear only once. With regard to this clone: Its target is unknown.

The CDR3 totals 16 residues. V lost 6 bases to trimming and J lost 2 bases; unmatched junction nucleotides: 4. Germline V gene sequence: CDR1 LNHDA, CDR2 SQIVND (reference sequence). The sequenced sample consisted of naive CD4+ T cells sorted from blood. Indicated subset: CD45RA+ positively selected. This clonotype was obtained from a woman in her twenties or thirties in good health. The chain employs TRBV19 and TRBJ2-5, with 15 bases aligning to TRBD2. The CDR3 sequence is CASSPGLAGGQETQYF. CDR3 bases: TGTGCCAGTAGCCCCGGACTAGCGGGAGGGCAAGAGACCCAGTACTTC.